The 24 T cell receptor beta chains given below trace back to one sample, sequenced in a study of Ad26.COV2.S vaccination and SARS-CoV-2 variants (dated by TCRdb to the early 2020s). Libraries were prepared through the immunoSEQ multiplex PCR assay. This is the immuneACCESS table as TCRdb keeps it, with only in-frame sequences that have V and J called. A part of the clones is gone; compared with another copy, unresolved V genes explain less than half, and the rest is unexplained. In this sample the table shows approximately 420,000 clones, 75% to 90% of which occur a single time. The ten most abundant clones make up roughly 3.2% of the sample. Interpreted using the paper, the treatment or condition label stands for: roughly 19 received Ad26.COV2.S at low or high dose, single or two shots; 5 received placebo; per-sample allocation not given. For vaccine and placebo recipients, the sequenced repertoires came from samples collected on day 63 after the first injection.

The source material was peripheral blood, sampled in a trial of Ad26.COV2.S vaccine versus placebo. These receptors originate from a person between 18 and 65 years old who received the Ad26.COV2.S COVID-19 vaccine or a placebo.

The chain combines TRBV2 with TRBJ2-5; possible D gene TRBD2, 5 bases. Trimming stripped 5 bases from V and 1 base from J, with 11 bases between. In germline, CDR1 is SNHLY, CDR2 FYNNEI. CDR3 length equals 14 residues. The CDR3 sequence is CASSLSGAQETQYF. The DNA of the CDR3 is TGTGCCAGCAGTCTGAGCGGCGCCCAAGAGACCCAGTACTTC.

J is TRBJ1-6 and V is TRBV2; D is unclear. The CDR3 is made up of 13 amino acids. CDR1 and CDR2 from the germline V gene are SNHLY and FYNNEI. Trimming stripped 2 bases from V and 7 bases from J, with 6 bases between. DNA for the CDR3: TGTGCCAGCAGTGAATTGGGGAATTCACCCCTCCACTTT. It yields the protein CASSELGNSPLHF.

This clone occurred once. The CDR3 loop reads CASSYSAGGKPQHF. The CDR3, as DNA: TGTGCCAGCAGTTACTCCGCAGGGGGCAAGCCCCAGCATTTT. The V and J genes are TRBV6-5 and TRBJ1-5, with TRBD1 matching over 8 bases. The CDR3 has 14 residues. The trim removed 0 bases at V and 8 bases at J, leaving 3 bases unmatched. CDR1 is MNHEY and CDR2 is SVGAGI in the germline V gene.

The chain recombines TRBV10-3 with TRBJ2-1; TRBD2 agrees at 15 bases. The germline V gene has CDR1 ENHRY and CDR2 SYGVKD. V dropped 2 bases and J dropped 10; count of bases not matched to a gene: 6. This CDR3 comprises 16 residues. CDR3 in amino acids: CAISEQWGLAGGEQFF. As DNA, the CDR3 is TGTGCCATCAGTGAGCAGTGGGGACTAGCGGGGGGAGAGCAGTTCTTC.

The chain links TRBV6-5 to TRBJ2-7; 8 bases fit TRBD2. The CDR3 has 15 residues. From germline, CDR1 is MNHEY and CDR2 SVGAGI. The ends lost 4 bases at V and 0 bases at J; junction bases unmatched: 5. The chain's CDR3 is CASSFGGESSYEQYF. CDR3 bases: TGTGCCAGCAGTTTCGGGGGGGAAAGCTCCTACGAGCAGTACTTC.

V and J are TRBV5-4 and TRBJ2-7, with D possibly being TRBD1 (5 bases). V was cut by 0 bases and J by 2 bases, with 12 bases left in between. Per germline, CDR1 SGHNT and CDR2 YYREEE (reference sequence). The CDR3 is 15 residues long. The CDR3, as DNA: TGTGCCAGCAGCTTGGGGACACCAAATACCTACGAGCAGTACTTC. This translates into CASSLGTPNTYEQYF.

The CDR3 DNA reads TGTGCCAGCAGCCTGTCTAGCGGGGGTTTTGAGACCCAGTACTTC. This gives the protein CASSLSSGGFETQYF. The chain carries TRBV7-2 and TRBJ2-5; 10 bases match TRBD2. The junction had 8 bases not matched to a gene; V was cut back by 5 bases and J by 5 bases. Germline CDR1 SGHTA, CDR2 FQGNSA. The CDR3 loop spans 15 amino acids. Combining the CDR3 with reference TRBV7-2 and TRBJ2-5 gives the whole variable domain GAGVSQSPSNKVTEKGKDVELRCDPISGHTALYWYRQSLGQGLEFLIYFQGNSAPDKSGLPSDRFSAERTGGSVSTLTIQRTQQEDSAVYLCASSLSSGGFETQYFGPGTRLLVL.

The chain employs TRBV4-3 and TRBJ2-2, with D perhaps matching TRBD2 (5 bases). This CDR3 has 15 residues. Germline V gives CDR1 LGHNA, CDR2 YSLEER. V lost 1 base and J lost 5, with 11 bases in between. The CDR3 spells CASSQGGGGTGELFF. The CDR3 nucleotides read TGCGCCAGCAGCCAAGGAGGAGGAGGAACCGGGGAGCTGTTTTTT.

The genes are TRBV5-6 and TRBJ1-1; 8 nucleotides align to TRBD1. This CDR3 region has 15 residues. Losses at the gene ends were 3 bases for V and 3 bases for J; bases not matched to a gene: 7. In germline, CDR1 is SGHDT, CDR2 YYEEEE. CDR3 sequence reads: CASSSSGGFYTEAFF. Written as DNA, the CDR3 is TGTGCCAGCAGCTCCTCAGGGGGCTTTTACACTGAAGCTTTCTTT.

V gene TRBV5-6 combines with J gene TRBJ2-7; TRBD1 might be the D (7 bases). The CDR3 totals 17 residues. V was clipped by 0 bases and J by 0 bases, with 16 bases between them. CDR1 SGHDT and CDR2 YYEEEE come from the germline V gene. CDR3 sequence (DNA): TGTGCCAGCAGCTTGGGGAGGGGACAGTGGAGCTCCTACGAGCAGTACTTC. Translated, it gives CASSLGRGQWSSYEQYF.

The chain joins TRBV7-9 to TRBJ2-1; TRBD2 matches 7 bases. The J segment lost 3 bases and the V segment lost 5 bases, leaving 7 bases of the junction unmatched. Germline CDR1 SEHNR, CDR2 FQNEAQ (reference sequence). The length of the CDR3 is 15 residues. The CDR3 DNA reads TGTGCCAGCAGCGGGCAGGGACTACTCTACAATGAGCAGTTCTTC. Translating gives CASSGQGLLYNEQFF.

The J gene is TRBJ1-1, the V gene TRBV29-1; D is perhaps TRBD1 (5 bases). Trimming took off 8 bases at V and 2 bases at J, with 24 bases between the two ends. CDR3 length: 16 residues. CDR1 SQVTM and CDR2 ANQGSEA come from the germline V gene. In DNA form, the CDR3 reads TGCAGCACCGGTGGCAAGGCGCGCGGGACCAACACTGAAGCTTTCTTT. This encodes CSTGGKARGTNTEAFF.

There are a few counts of this clone. This chain links TRBV7-9 with TRBJ2-7; D remains ambiguous. CDR3 length: 15 amino acids. Germline-derived CDR1 and CDR2 are SEHNR and FQNEAQ (reference sequence). Trimming left V 1 base short and J 1 base short, with 11 bases between. CDR3 sequence reads: CASSLGSGRSYEQYF. The CDR3 nucleotides are TGTGCCAGCAGCTTAGGGTCGGGCCGATCCTACGAGCAGTACTTC. The full variable domain, its missing parts supplied by reference TRBV7-9 and TRBJ2-7, is DTGVSQNPRHKITKRGQNVTFRCDPISEHNRLYWYRQTLGQGPEFLTYFQNEAQLEKSRLLSDRFSAERPKGSFSTLEIQRTEQGDSAMYLCASSLGSGRSYEQYFGPGTRLTVT.

This clone is a singleton in its sample. A read error may explain this, as a much larger clone is one base away. The chain links TRBV6-5 to TRBJ1-2, with 7 bases identical to TRBD1. The germline V gene encodes CDR1 MNHEY and CDR2 SVGAGI. The J segment lost 6 bases and the V segment lost 6 bases, leaving 7 bases of the junction unmatched. The CDR3 runs to 13 residues. CDR3 sequence: CASSPGTVNGYTF. CDR3 sequence (DNA): TGTGCCAGCAGCCCCGGGACAGTCAATGGCTACACCTTC.

The V and J genes are TRBV5-8 and TRBJ2-1; a possible D gene is TRBD2 (5 bases). Germline V gene data show CDR1 as SGHTS and CDR2 as YDEGEE. Trimming pared 4 bases from V and 2 bases from J, leaving 13 bases between. The CDR3 extends over 15 amino acids. CDR3 sequence (DNA): TGTGCCAGCAGCCTAGGACTGGTAACCTACAATGAGCAGTTCTTC. It encodes CASSLGLVTYNEQFF. The variable domain in full, with the rest retrieved from reference TRBV5-8 and TRBJ2-1, is EAGVTQSPTHLIKTRGQQATLRCSPISGHTSVYWYQQALGLGLQFLLWYDEGEERNRGNFPPRFSGRQFPNYSSELNVNALELEDSALYLCASSLGLVTYNEQFFGPGTRLTVL.

This sequence joins TRBV27 and TRBJ2-2; D is unclear. The V end lost 3 bases, the J end lost 5 bases, and 7 bases lay between the germline ends. The CDR3 is made up of 13 amino acids. Germline V gene data show CDR1 as MNHEY and CDR2 as SMNVEV (reference sequence). The CDR3 nucleotides are TGTGCCAGCAGTTTTCTGGGTACCGGGGAGCTGTTTTTT. Encoded protein: CASSFLGTGELFF.

This chain joins TRBV4-1 and TRBJ1-4; 12 bases line up with TRBD1. The V gene end was trimmed by 5 bases and the J gene end by 8 bases; junction bases not matched to a gene: 3. The CDR3 has 14 amino acids. The germline V gene encodes CDR1 MGHRA and CDR2 YSYEKL. CDR3: CASSRGTGGEKLFF. The CDR3 region has the DNA TGCGCCAGCAGCAGGGGGACAGGGGGCGAAAAACTGTTTTTT.

The chain recombines TRBV6-1 with TRBJ2-6; no clear D gene. From germline, CDR1 is MNHNS and CDR2 SASEGT. Trimming removed 4 bases from V and 0 bases from J, with 4 bases in between. The CDR3 sequence is 14 residues long. CDR3 bases: TGTGCCAGCAGTGCCATCTCTGGGGCCAACGTCCTGACTTTC. Translated, it gives CASSAISGANVLTF.

The chain uses TRBV3-1 (or the pseudogene TRBV3-2) and TRBJ2-2, with TRBD2 matching 10 bases. This CDR3 is 19 amino acids long. V was clipped by 5 bases and J by 1 base; unmatched bases: 13. The germline V gene has CDR1 LGHDT and CDR2 YNNKEL (reference sequence). The CDR3 loop is CASSSHLLAGLRNTGELFF. The CDR3 DNA reads TGTGCCAGCAGCTCTCATTTACTAGCGGGGCTTCGGAACACCGGGGAGCTGTTTTTT.

This sequence joins TRBV4-1 and TRBJ2-3; tentative D call: TRBD2 (6 bases). CDR1 is MGHRA, CDR2 YSYEKL, per germline. V lost 8 bases and J 2 bases, leaving 17 bases between the germline ends. This CDR3 has 15 amino acids. CDR3 sequence: CASAPREAFTDTQYF. The CDR3 nucleotides read TGCGCCAGCGCCCCGAGGGAGGCTTTCACAGATACGCAGTATTTT.

The chain links TRBV30 to TRBJ2-3; 8 bases match TRBD2. The CDR3 has 15 residues. V gave up 2 bases and J gave up 0 bases; unmatched junction bases: 4. CDR1 is GTSNPN and CDR2 is SVGIG in the germline V gene (reference sequence). Here the CDR3 DNA reads TGTGCCTGGAGTAGGGCGGGGGGTAGCACAGATACGCAGTATTTT. Its protein is CAWSRAGGSTDTQYF. Complete variable domain (other parts from reference TRBV30 and TRBJ2-3): SQTIHQWPATLVQPVGSPLSLECTVEGTSNPNLYWYRQAAGRGLQLLFYSVGIGQISSEVPQNLSASRPQDRQFILSSKKLLLSDSGFYLCAWSRAGGSTDTQYFGPGTRLTVL.

The rearrangement joins TRBV12-1 to TRBJ2-3; the table names TRBD2, a call not compared with the DNA. TRBV12-1 is a known pseudogene. This CDR3 contains 18 residues. The CDR3 bases are TGTGCCAGCAGCTTGGTGACTAGGAATTTACGCCACACAGATACGCAGTATTTT. Protein product: CASSLVTRNLRHTDTQYF.

V is TRBV1 and J is TRBJ1-5; the DNA was not compared with TRBD1, the D call given in the table. TRBV1 counts as a pseudogene. The CDR3 consists of 16 residues. For the CDR3, the DNA is TGCACCAGCAGCCATAGACAGGTTCATAGCAATCAGCCCCAGCATTTT. Translation: CTSSHRQVHSNQPQHF.

The chain combines TRBV19 with TRBJ2-2, with D possibly TRBD2 on 5 matching bases. This CDR3 has 15 residues. V was pared by 4 bases and J by 9 bases, with 18 bases between. Germline V gene sequence: CDR1 LNHDA, CDR2 SQIVND (reference sequence). CDR3 coding DNA: TGTGCCAGTAGTAGGCTTCTAGGGAGTCACCGGGAGCTGTTTTTT. Protein product: CASSRLLGSHRELFF.